Below, 26 T cell receptor beta chains from the same sample are listed, as sequenced in a study of cytomegalovirus exposure and HLA in healthy donors. With 60 Vbeta and 13 Jbeta primers, the PCR was carried out. Generated by immunoSEQ multiplex PCR, the TCRdb table keeps only in-frame clones and is missing some. The sample carries over 110,000 clones, approximately 80% recorded once. Sequencing was carried out using PBMCs. The receptors here all came from a woman in her forties in good health and CMV-seropositive.

V gene TRBV29-1 combines with J gene TRBJ2-5; TRBD2 aligns across 9 bases. Trimming cost V 4 bases and J 5 bases; bases outside gene matches: 11. Germline CDR1 reads SQVTM; CDR2 reads ANQGSEA. The CDR3 sequence is 15 residues long. The CDR3 region is CSVVGGGRAKETQYF. CDR3 coding DNA: TGCAGCGTTGTTGGCGGCGGGAGGGCCAAGGAGACCCAGTACTTC.

V is TRBV9 and J is TRBJ2-7, with 7 bases lining up with TRBD1. Germline V lookup: CDR1 SGDLS, CDR2 YYNGEE. V trimming: 10 bases; J trimming: 0 bases; junction bases outside the gene matches: 10. The CDR3 contains 14 residues. The CDR3 sequence: CAGTPTGSSYEQYF. The CDR3 nucleotides read TGTGCCGGCACCCCGACAGGGAGCTCCTACGAGCAGTACTTC.

This clone occurred once. The rearrangement joins TRBV29-1 to TRBJ1-6; perhaps TRBD1 as D (5 bases). CDR1 is SQVTM and CDR2 is ANQGSEA in the germline V gene. CDR3 length: 16 residues. V was trimmed by 4 bases and J by 3 bases, leaving 16 bases between them. The CDR3 spells CSVGGEGAYYNSPLHF. In DNA form, the CDR3 reads TGCAGCGTTGGGGGGGAGGGTGCCTACTATAATTCACCCCTCCACTTT.

This chain uses TRBV27 with TRBJ2-7; D is possibly TRBD1 (6 bases). The V gene's germline CDR1 is MNHEY and CDR2 SMNVEV (reference sequence). The V end was cut by 7 bases, the J end by 7 bases, with 20 bases between. This CDR3 spans 14 amino acids. CDR3 coding DNA: TGTGCCAGCAAGAGGAGACAGGACCTCTGGGAGCAGTACTTC. As protein: CASKRRQDLWEQYF.

This chain connects TRBV9 to TRBJ2-1, with TRBD2 matching over 8 bases. CDR3 length: 15 amino acids. The junction had 4 bases not matched to a gene; V was cut back by 0 bases and J by 5 bases. CDR1 and CDR2 from the germline V gene are SGDLS and YYNGEE. CDR3 sequence reads: CASSVGIAGNNEQFF. The DNA of the CDR3 is TGTGCCAGCAGCGTAGGGATAGCGGGAAACAATGAGCAGTTCTTC.

The rearrangement links TRBV7-8 to TRBJ2-6; 12 bases align to TRBD2. CDR1 and CDR2 from the germline V gene are SGHVS and FQNEAQ. The trim removed 4 bases at V and 0 bases at J, leaving 4 bases unmatched. The CDR3 length is 18 residues. CDR3 protein: CASSSASGRASGANVLTF. The CDR3 region has the DNA TGTGCCAGCAGCTCCGCTAGCGGGAGGGCCTCTGGGGCCAACGTCCTGACTTTC.

Comment on this clone: The germline gene is not matched at one end of the junction; a read error may be the cause. This chain connects TRBV6-1 to TRBJ2-7, with 8 bases that match TRBD2. Germline V gene lookup returns CDR1 MNHNS and CDR2 SASEGT. The CDR3 has 16 amino acids. The DNA for the CDR3 is TGTGCCATCAGTGCCTCTGCCGGGACTAGTTCCGCCGAGCAGTACTTC. Translated, it gives CAISASAGTSSAEQYF.

V is TRBV30 and J is TRBJ2-3; a possible D gene is TRBD2 (5 bases). Trimming removed 3 bases from V and 2 bases from J, with 12 bases in between. Germline assignment: CDR1 GTSNPN and CDR2 SVGIG (reference sequence). The CDR3 spans 14 residues. The CDR3 bases are TGTGCCTGGAGCCAAGGGAGACACACAGATACGCAGTATTTT. Translating gives CAWSQGRHTDTQYF.

J is TRBJ2-1 and V is TRBV7-9; the D is unclear. CDR3 size: 15 residues. V lost 3 bases and J 4 bases, leaving 13 bases between the germline ends. Germline lookup yields CDR1 SEHNR and CDR2 FQNEAQ (reference sequence). The CDR3 coding sequence is TGTGCCAGCAGCTTGGCCCGCGGAGAATACAATGAGCAGTTCTTC. Its protein product is CASSLARGEYNEQFF.

The rearrangement uses TRBV7-2 and TRBJ2-1; D gene ambiguous. Trimming cost V 5 bases and J 0 bases, with 5 bases left between them. Germline CDR1 is SGHTA and CDR2 is FQGNSA. The CDR3 consists of 13 residues. CDR3 bases: TGTGCCAGCAGCCTAAGCTCCTACAATGAGCAGTTCTTC. Its translation is CASSLSSYNEQFF.

In its sample, this clone was seen once. V is TRBV10-3 and J is TRBJ2-7; TRBD2 agrees at 9 bases. The germline V gene encodes CDR1 ENHRY and CDR2 SYGVKD. V shed 4 bases, J shed 6 bases, and the junction held 13 bases outside the gene matches. This CDR3 has 16 amino acids. CDR3 nucleotide sequence: TGTGCCATCAGTGCCGGTATCGGGCTAGCGGGAAGCGAGCAGTACTTC. It yields the protein CAISAGIGLAGSEQYF.

The chain recombines TRBV28 with TRBJ2-4; 9 bases are a match to TRBD1. The CDR3 is 16 amino acids. Trimming at V came to 5 bases and at J to 5 bases, leaving 10 bases not matched to a gene. Germline CDR1 reads MDHEN; CDR2 reads SYDVKM. CDR3 DNA sequence: TGTGCCAGCAGTCCCTACGGGACAGGGCCACAAAACATTCAGTACTTC. This encodes CASSPYGTGPQNIQYF.

J is TRBJ1-2 and V is TRBV5-1; D remains ambiguous. Per the germline V gene, CDR1 is SGHRS and CDR2 is YFSETQ. V was pared by 2 bases and J by 3 bases, with 14 bases between. The CDR3 contains 15 residues. The CDR3 DNA reads TGCGCCAGCAGCTTCTTAGCGGGCGCTGACTATGGCTACACCTTC. Residues: CASSFLAGADYGYTF.

This rearrangement joins TRBV18 to TRBJ2-5; the D gene is possibly TRBD2 (6 bases). The V end lost 3 bases, the J end lost 5 bases, and 10 bases lay between the germline ends. In germline, CDR1 is KGHSH, CDR2 LQKENI. CDR3 size: 13 residues. Here the CDR3 reads CASSPDYAETQYF. The CDR3 DNA is TGTGCCAGCTCACCGGACTATGCGGAGACCCAGTACTTC.

Points on this clone: Germline and junction disagree at one end, which may indicate a read error. CDR3 DNA sequence: TGTTCCAGCAGCTTGGGGCGGTACTCTGGAAACACCATATATTTT. It encodes CSSSLGRYSGNTIYF. The J gene is TRBJ1-3, the V gene TRBV7-9, with D possibly being TRBD1 (5 bases). The CDR3 runs 15 residues. Germline values: CDR1 SEHNR, CDR2 FQNEAQ (reference sequence).

This clone has a handful of counts. This CDR3 is CASSKDRVATNEKLFF. CDR3 nucleotide sequence: TGCGCCAGCAGCAAGGACAGGGTGGCAACTAATGAAAAACTGTTTTTT. V usage is TRBV5-1 and J usage is TRBJ1-4; 8 bases fit TRBD1. After removal of 4 bases from V and 0 bases from J, the junction contained 5 bases not matched to a gene. This CDR3 region has 16 residues. Germline CDR1 reads SGHRS; CDR2 reads YFSETQ.

This clone has just a few counts. This chain joins TRBV11-2 and TRBJ2-5, with 7 bases matching TRBD2. CDR3 size: 12 residues. CDR1 is SGHAT, CDR2 FQNNGV, per germline. V trimming: 5 bases; J trimming: 7 bases; junction bases outside the gene matches: 4. The chain's CDR3 is CASSLGLGTQYF. The CDR3 DNA sequence: TGTGCCAGCAGCCTCGGACTAGGGACCCAGTACTTC.

As for this clone: Compared with germline, one end of the junction differs, possibly owing to a read error. The rearrangement links TRBV7-9 to TRBJ2-7; 7 nucleotides agree with TRBD2. This CDR3 contains 15 residues. Looked up from germline, CDR1 is SEHNR and CDR2 is FQNEAQ (reference sequence). Here the CDR3 DNA reads TGTTCCAGCAGCTTTGGCGGGAGTTCTGTATACGAGCAGTACTTC. Translated: CSSSFGGSSVYEQYF.

DNA of the CDR3: TGTGCCAGCAGTTACCAGCGGGGATCCACAGATACGCAGTATTTT. Protein product: CASSYQRGSTDTQYF. The V and J genes are TRBV6-5 and TRBJ2-3, with TRBD2 identical over 7 bases. V dropped 2 bases and J dropped 2; count of bases not matched to a gene: 4. The CDR3 length is 15 residues. The germline CDR1 and CDR2 sequences are MNHEY and SVGAGI.

This clone is a singleton in its sample. J is TRBJ2-1 and V is TRBV2, with TRBD2 identical over 16 bases. The CDR3 has 18 residues. The germline CDR1 and CDR2 sequences are SNHLY and FYNNEI. The V and J ends lost 5 bases and 1 base, in that order; junction bases with no gene match: 5. CDR3: CASSPGTSGRGSYNEQFF. As DNA, the CDR3 is TGTGCCAGCAGTCCCGGGACTAGCGGGAGGGGGTCCTACAATGAGCAGTTCTTC.

This clone was detected only a few times. This chain uses TRBV6-6 with TRBJ1-4; perhaps TRBD1 as D (6 bases). This CDR3 has 14 amino acids. The V end was cut by 7 bases, the J end by 4 bases, with 13 bases between. Germline V gene lookup returns CDR1 MNHNY and CDR2 SVGAGI (reference sequence). The CDR3 here is CASTQTGNNEKLFF. The CDR3 DNA reads as TGTGCCAGCACCCAAACAGGGAATAATGAAAAACTGTTTTTT.

This rearrangement joins TRBV4-1 to TRBJ2-1; 13 nucleotides line up with TRBD2. Germline V lookup: CDR1 MGHRA, CDR2 YSYEKL. The CDR3 runs to 15 residues. V gave up 0 bases and J gave up 9 bases; unmatched junction bases: 2. The CDR3 region is CASSQEGLAGLEQFF. The CDR3 bases are TGCGCCAGCAGCCAAGAGGGACTAGCGGGACTTGAGCAGTTCTTC.

A few counts support this clone. This chain uses TRBV28 with TRBJ1-2; TRBD1 matches at 8 bases. V shed 4 bases, J shed 8 bases, and the junction held 18 bases outside the gene matches. The CDR3 has 17 residues. Germline V gene sequence: CDR1 MDHEN, CDR2 SYDVKM. CDR3 DNA: TGTGCCAGCAGTTATTATCCCGATGGACAGGGAAAGGGCGGCTACACCTTC. Its protein is CASSYYPDGQGKGGYTF.

The chain combines TRBV5-1 with TRBJ2-5, with D perhaps matching TRBD2 (6 bases). This CDR3 has 15 amino acids. The germline CDR1 and CDR2 sequences are SGHRS and YFSETQ. Trimming took 4 bases from V and 2 from J, leaving 15 bases between them. The CDR3 protein is CASSPMGGFQETQYF. Here the CDR3 DNA reads TGCGCCAGCAGCCCCATGGGGGGTTTTCAAGAGACCCAGTACTTC.

The chain links TRBV18 to TRBJ2-5; 8 bases fit TRBD2. From germline, CDR1 is KGHSH and CDR2 LQKENI. J gave up 2 bases and V 3 bases, and 5 bases lay outside the gene matches. The CDR3 loop spans 15 amino acids. CDR3 sequence (DNA): TGTGCCAGCTCACCCCGGTTAGCGGGACAAGAGACCCAGTACTTC. Its translation: CASSPRLAGQETQYF.

The chain combines TRBV6-6 with TRBJ2-1; D gene unclear. This CDR3 comprises 12 residues. The germline V gene has CDR1 MNHNY and CDR2 SVGAGI (reference sequence). The germline V and J ends were trimmed by 5 bases and 9 bases, with 11 bases remaining between them. The DNA of the CDR3 is TGTGCCAGCAGTCCCTATCTTGCTGAGCAGTTCTTC. This codes for CASSPYLAEQFF.